This TCR beta chain comes out of a study of prognosis after radiotherapy for stage I lung cancer. V was cut by 3 bases and J by 0 bases, with 10 bases left in between. This CDR3 has 15 amino acids. Per the germline V gene, CDR1 is SEHNR and CDR2 is FQNEAQ (reference sequence). General observations from the study: Patients without metastases reportedly showed TRBV and TRBJ gene usage unlike that of patients with metastases.

Imaging by CT and PET/CT found every patient node-negative, and no patient had prior chemotherapy, radiotherapy or other malignancies. The genomic DNA TCR beta CDR3 region underwent two rounds of multiplex PCR. First-round PCR, the initial amplification, used primers specific to each TRBV and TRBJ gene. TCRdb re-called the multiplex PCR reads with MiXCR, one entry per CDR3 protein. The data show roughly 13,000 distinct CDR3 sequences, around 50% seen once. Remarks on this clonotype: Its antigen is undetermined.

The starting material was PBMCs, obtained before or after stereotactic body radiation therapy (not recorded which). The clonotype comes from a donor over 45 with non-small cell lung cancer. The genes are TRBV7-9 and TRBJ2-3; D possibly corresponds to TRBD2 (6 bases). The CDR3 DNA reads as TGTGCCAGCAGCTTCTTTCGGGGGAGCACAGATACGCAGTATTTT. Translated, it gives CASSFFRGSTDTQYF.